This T cell receptor (beta chain) is from a study of blood T cell repertoires in COVID-19. In the original processing: Amplification from reference gene primers served as the basis for estimated nucleated cell counts. Produced via immunoSEQ multiplex PCR; TCRdb's table is partial and in-frame only. V, J and clone size derive from that table, while D and trimming were established from the DNA sequence. The sample has tens of thousands of clones; 88% are singletons. Trimming shortened V by 3 bases and J by 8 bases, and 13 bases separated the two germline ends. Germline CDR1 is SGHTA and CDR2 is FQGNSA. The CDR3 loop spans 13 amino acids.

The sample consisted of peripheral blood. This receptor was identified in a man in his forties or fifties with active COVID-19. The chain is built from TRBV7-2 and TRBJ1-1; D unclear. Here the CDR3 reads CASSFSSLAEAFF. In DNA form, the CDR3 reads TGTGCCAGCAGCTTTTCTTCGCTGGCAGAAGCTTTCTTT.